This T cell receptor (beta chain) was sequenced during a study of CD8 T cells in ankylosing spondylitis. The study's findings and limits: Characteristic, it appeared, of ankylosing spondylitis blood was a TCR beta motif of roughly eight highly homologous variants. Reports say disease-linked clones showed up significantly more in matched ankylosing spondylitis synovial fluid. Disease-linked clones bore a CD8+ phenotype and were relatively rare in peripheral blood.

Making the TCR beta libraries involved quantitative 5'-RACE with molecular barcodes. One entry per CDR3 protein results from TCRdb running MiXCR on the 5' RACE reads. The table has a few hundred thousand distinct CDR3 sequences, approximately 22% seen once. CDR3 length equals 13 residues. Germline assignment: CDR1 MNHEY and CDR2 SMNVEV (reference sequence). Trimming took 6 bases from V and 3 from J, leaving 10 bases between them. This clonotype has a handful of counts. The target antigen is unknown. J is TRBJ2-3 and V is TRBV27; tentatively, D is TRBD1 (6 bases). The sample consisted of blood, either unsorted or a sorted T cell fraction (not recorded which). The source of this sequence is a male donor with ankylosing spondylitis or in good health (not recorded which). The CDR3: CASRPQGTDTQYF. DNA of the CDR3: TGTGCCAGCAGACCGCAGGGGACAGATACGCAGTATTTT.